The clone carrying this TCR beta chain was observed many times. Its matching antigen is unknown. The germline V gene encodes CDR1 SEHNR and CDR2 FQNEAQ (reference sequence). V was cut by 0 bases and J by 4 bases, with 15 bases left in between. The CDR3 loop spans 16 amino acids. TCR beta VDJ and CDR3 profiling used genomic DNA as template. TCRdb re-called the reads through MiXCR, storing one row per CDR3 protein. This table holds some 70,000 distinct CDR3 sequences, 45% to 55% found once. This record belongs to a study of CD8+CD57+ T cells in acquired aplastic anemia. Study in general: Sorted CD4+ and CD8+ cells gave a mean 3.2 ug DNA, range roughly 0.19 to 27.4 ug. CD4+ cell libraries from healthy donors averaged about 10.8 million reads. Broader study findings: Patients and healthy controls showed no significant CD8+ Simpson's diversity difference. Almost 30 CD8+ CDR3 sequences occurred in both the patients and the controls.

Sequenced sample: sorted CD4+, CD8+, or CD8+CD57+ T cells (not recorded which) from PBMCs. This clonotype was sampled from a human donor in good health, serving as a control. This chain links TRBV7-9 with TRBJ1-2, with D hard to call. The CDR3 sequence is CASSLAQAWTTYGYTF. Here the CDR3 DNA reads TGTGCCAGCAGCTTAGCGCAGGCATGGACGACCTATGGCTACACCTTC.